This T cell receptor beta chain was identified during a study of blood T cell repertoires in COVID-19. In the authors' methods: Quantification of nucleated cells was approximated via reference gene primer amplification. The protocol was immunoSEQ multiplex PCR, while the TCRdb copy is restricted to in-frame clones and leaves out a portion. V and J calls and clone size are copied from that table; D and trimming were computed from the DNA. The data show approximately 70,000 clones, 91% seen once. Germline V gives CDR1 SQVTM, CDR2 ANQGSEA. V lost 8 bases, J lost 5 bases, and 15 bases lay in between. The CDR3 length is 12 residues. Seattle's cohort entered during active infection and was followed longitudinally.

The rearrangement uses TRBV29-1 and TRBJ2-5, with D perhaps TRBD2 (6 bases). Sequencing was carried out using peripheral blood. The sequence was obtained from a middle-aged man with COVID-19, enrolled during active disease. DNA of the CDR3: TGCAGCTCCAGAACCGGAGGGGAGACCCAGTACTTC. Its translation is CSSRTGGETQYF.